This is a list of T cell receptor beta chains from one sample in a study of human T cells and chemical hapten exposure. TCRdb re-derived calls from the RACE reads in MiXCR, one entry per CDR3 protein. The profile shows roughly 130,000 distinct CDR3 sequences, around 11% of them singletons. The starting material was whole blood, obtained in connection with sensitization to the hapten diphenylcyclopropenone (DPC). The receptors here all came from a woman in her fifties or sixties with alopecia areata. Some clones in this sample may be carry-over from other donors' samples. The CDR3 runs from the conserved cysteine through the conserved F or W. The D gene is left open where the match is weak. The size field is filled for only some rows; it gives once, few, many or a size class.

- | TRBJ2-7 | TRBV28 | - | TGTGCCAGCAGTTCCGCCCGGGACGCCACCTACGAGCAGTACTTC | CASSSARDATYEQYF
few | TRBJ2-3 | TRBV2 | - | TGTGCCAGCACCAATGGGGATACGCAGTATTTT | CASTNGDTQYF
few | TRBJ1-4 | TRBV5-1 | - | TGCGCCAGCAGCTTGTCTGACGAACTGGGGCAAAAACTGTTTTTT | CASSLSDELGQKLFF
few | TRBJ1-6 | TRBV4-2 | TRBD1 | TGTGCCAGCAGCCAACCAGGACAGGGAGAGTCACCCCTCCACTTT | CASSQPGQGESPLHF
- | TRBJ1-1 | TRBV9 | TRBD1 | TGTGCCAGCAGCGGGGGGAACAGGGGCGCTGAAGCTTTCTTT | CASSGGNRGAEAFF
- | TRBJ1-1 | TRBV20-1 | - | TGCAGTGCGAGGACCACTGAAGCTTTCTTT | CSARTTEAFF
few | TRBJ1-1 | TRBV12-3/TRBV12-4 | TRBD1 | TGTGCCAGCAGTTCAGGGGGGGGAATCACTGAAGCTTTCTTT | CASSSGGGITEAFF
many | TRBJ2-1 | TRBV20-1 | - | TGCAGTGCTCTAGACAACGGGGAACCCTACAATGAGCAGTTCTTC | CSALDNGEPYNEQFF
- | TRBJ2-7 | TRBV7-2 | - | TGTGCCAGCAGCCACATTGGGTACGAGCAGTACTTC | CASSHIGYEQYF
many | TRBJ1-1 | TRBV18 | - | TGTGCCAGCTCACCAGGACAGTGGAACACTGAAGCTTTCTTT | CASSPGQWNTEAFF
- | TRBJ1-2 | TRBV30 | TRBD1 | TGTGCCTGGAGAGGGGGCCACTATGGCTACACCTTC | CAWRGGHYGYTF
- | TRBJ1-2 | TRBV5-4 | - | TGTGCCAGCAGCTTGGAGTCGGTCCTTGGCTACACCTTC | CASSLESVLGYTF
- | TRBJ2-7 | TRBV28 | TRBD2 | TGTGCCAGCAGTTTTCCGACTAGCGGGAGGGCAGAGGAGCAGTACTTC | CASSFPTSGRAEEQYF
- | TRBJ2-3 | TRBV5-1 | TRBD2 | TGCGCCAGCAGCTTGCCAGCGGGGGGGTCAGATACGCAGTATTTT | CASSLPAGGSDTQYF
few | TRBJ2-7 | TRBV28 | TRBD1 | TGTGCCAGCAATAGTCCGGGACAGGGTACCTACGAGCAGTACTTC | CASNSPGQGTYEQYF
few | TRBJ2-3 | TRBV12-3/TRBV12-4 | - | TGTGCCAGCAGTTGGGGGCCATCGACTAGCACAGATACGCAGTATTTT | CASSWGPSTSTDTQYF
- | TRBJ2-7 | TRBV5-1 | - | TGCGCCAGCAGCTTCACCGGGACTGTCTACGAGCAGTACTTC | CASSFTGTVYEQYF